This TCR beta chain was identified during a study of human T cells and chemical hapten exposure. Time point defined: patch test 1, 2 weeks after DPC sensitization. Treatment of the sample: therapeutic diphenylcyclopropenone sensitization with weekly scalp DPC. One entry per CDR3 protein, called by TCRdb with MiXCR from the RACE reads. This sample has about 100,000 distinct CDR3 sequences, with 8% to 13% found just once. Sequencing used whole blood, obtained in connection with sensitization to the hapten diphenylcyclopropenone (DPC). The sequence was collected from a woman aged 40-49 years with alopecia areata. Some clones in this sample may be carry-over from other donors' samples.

The CDR3 bases are TGCGCCAGCAGCCCCTCGACAGGGACCTACGAGCAGTACTTC. Protein sequence: CASSPSTGTYEQYF. The chain has TRBV5-1 and TRBJ2-7; 7 bases fit TRBD1. The CDR3 contains 14 residues. The germline V gene has CDR1 SGHRS and CDR2 YFSETQ. V lost 4 bases, J lost 2 bases, and 6 bases stayed unmatched.